A single sample is the source of the 31 T cell receptor beta chains below, sequenced in a study of T-cell reconstitution after alpha-beta-depleted transplantation in children. Library preparation (for TCRbeta) was performed with unique molecular identifiers. TCRdb reprocessed the PCR reads with MiXCR, giving one entry per CDR3 protein. Altogether around 370,000 distinct CDR3 sequences are present, 10% being singletons, with the ten largest covering approximately 2.3%. Specimen: PBMCs from the stem cell graft donor, collected from the stem cell graft. All receptors come from a human donor who donated a stem cell graft to a child with acute lymphoblastic leukemia.

This clonotype showed up just a few times. The CDR3 reads CSASLSSTEAFF. CDR3 nucleotide sequence: TGCAGTGCTAGCCTTTCAAGTACTGAAGCTTTCTTT. The chain combines TRBV20-1 with TRBJ1-1; D is uncertain. The length of the CDR3 is 12 residues. With 3 bases removed from V and 5 bases from J, the gap between germline ends came to 10 bases. The germline CDR1 and CDR2 sequences are DFQATT and SNEGSKA (reference sequence).

Only a few counts were recorded for this clonotype. V usage is TRBV20-1 and J usage is TRBJ2-5, with TRBD1 as a possible D gene (5 bases). The germline gives CDR1 DFQATT, CDR2 SNEGSKA (reference sequence). V gave up 6 bases and J gave up 4 bases, with 12 bases separating them. The CDR3 runs to 12 residues. The CDR3 nucleotides read TGCAGTGCCCATCAGGGATTAGAGACCCAGTACTTC. Amino acid sequence: CSAHQGLETQYF.

The chain employs TRBV4-2 and TRBJ2-1; D gene ambiguous. This CDR3 is built from 14 residues. V lost 1 base and J lost 7, with 11 bases in between. CDR1 and CDR2 from the germline V gene are LGHNA and YNFKEQ. CDR3 loop: CASSQAPGGNEQFF. The DNA of the CDR3 is TGTGCCAGCAGCCAAGCCCCGGGCGGAAATGAGCAGTTCTTC.

This clonotype was observed a few times. V and J are TRBV11-2 and TRBJ2-1; either TRBD1 or TRBD2 may supply D (5 bases each). V shed 4 bases and J shed 4 bases, with 14 bases lying between them. CDR1 is SGHAT, CDR2 FQNNGV, per germline. The CDR3 totals 15 residues. The CDR3, as DNA: TGTGCCAGCAGCTATTATGGGACCCTATACAATGAGCAGTTCTTC. It specifies CASSYYGTLYNEQFF.

This clonotype came up a few times. The chain employs TRBV4-1 and TRBJ1-5; D is ambiguous. The CDR3 is 13 residues long. CDR1 is MGHRA, CDR2 YSYEKL, per germline. The germline V and J ends were trimmed by 1 base and 6 bases, with 7 bases remaining between them. The CDR3 reads CASSQGLSQPQHF. CDR3 bases: TGCGCCAGCAGCCAAGGGTTAAGTCAGCCCCAGCATTTT.

The sample holds a few counts of this clonotype. This clone may be a read error of a much larger clone one base away. This chain uses TRBV3-1 with TRBJ2-6; 7 bases line up with TRBD2. V dropped 8 bases and J dropped 4; count of bases not matched to a gene: 14. This CDR3 is built from 17 residues. The germline V gene has CDR1 LGHDT and CDR2 YNNKEL (reference sequence). This CDR3 reads CASCPIAGVPGANVLTF. The DNA for the CDR3 is TGTGCCAGCTGCCCGATCGCGGGAGTCCCCGGGGCCAACGTCCTGACTTTC.

This clonotype was picked up many times. The chain has TRBV27 and TRBJ2-3; 7 nucleotides agree with TRBD2. V lost 5 bases to trimming and J lost 2 bases; unmatched junction nucleotides: 10. The CDR3 has 16 residues. The V gene's germline CDR1 is MNHEY and CDR2 SMNVEV (reference sequence). The CDR3 sequence is CASSTGTTPYTDTQYF. The CDR3, as DNA: TGTGCCAGCAGTACCGGGACTACCCCTTACACAGATACGCAGTATTTT.

In this sample, this clonotype turned up a few times. A read error may produce the germline difference seen at one junction end. The chain has TRBV7-7 and TRBJ2-5; D unresolved. Germline V gene data show CDR1 as SSHAT and CDR2 as FNYEAQ (reference sequence). The CDR3 is 13 amino acids. The CDR3 bases are TGTGCTAGCAGCGACTTGCCGAGAGAGACCCAGTACTTC. It yields the protein CASSDLPRETQYF.

This clonotype was detected a few times. The V call is TRBV4-3, the J call TRBJ2-5; D is perhaps TRBD2 (6 bases). The CDR3 is 16 amino acids. V was trimmed by 4 bases and J by 3 bases, leaving 18 bases between them. Germline loops: CDR1 LGHNA, CDR2 YSLEER. CDR3: CASSRASGGAEETQYF. As DNA, the CDR3 is TGCGCCAGCAGCCGGGCCTCTGGCGGGGCAGAAGAGACCCAGTACTTC.

The chain employs TRBV7-9 and TRBJ1-1; D perhaps matches TRBD1 (6 bases). The germline V and J ends were trimmed by 5 bases and 4 bases, with 11 bases remaining between them. Germline V lookup: CDR1 SEHNR, CDR2 FQNEAQ (reference sequence). This CDR3 region has 13 residues. CDR3 bases: TGTGCCAGCAGCATCTCGGACAGCACTGAAGCTTTCTTT. Its protein is CASSISDSTEAFF. The variable domain in full, completed from reference TRBV7-9 and TRBJ1-1, reads DTGVSQNPRHKITKRGQNVTFRCDPISEHNRLYWYRQTLGQGPEFLTYFQNEAQLEKSRLLSDRFSAERPKGSFSTLEIQRTEQGDSAMYLCASSISDSTEAFFGQGTRLTVV.

J is TRBJ2-2 and V is TRBV20-1; D gene unclear. CDR1 and CDR2 (germline): DFQATT, SNEGSKA (reference sequence). The ends were cut back, 0 bases at V and 7 bases at J, with 3 bases in the middle. The CDR3 has 11 amino acids. The DNA for the CDR3 is TGCAGTGCTAGAGATAACGGGGAGCTGTTTTTT. Translating gives CSARDNGELFF.

This rearrangement joins TRBV5-1 to TRBJ2-7, with 9 bases that match TRBD1. The CDR3 is 15 amino acids. J lost 5 bases, V lost 0 bases, and 6 bases had no gene match. Germline V gene sequence: CDR1 SGHRS, CDR2 YFSETQ. The CDR3 sequence: CASSLGQGERNEQYF. For the CDR3, the DNA is TGCGCCAGCAGCTTGGGACAGGGGGAAAGGAACGAGCAGTACTTC.

This clonotype was detected only a few times. DNA for the CDR3: TGTGCCAGCAGCCCAACCCCCGGACAGGGTGCCACTGAAGCTTTCTTT. Encoded protein: CASSPTPGQGATEAFF. The chain combines TRBV3-1 with TRBJ1-1, with 8 bases matching TRBD1. Germline V gene sequence: CDR1 LGHDT, CDR2 YNNKEL (reference sequence). CDR3 length: 16 residues. J lost 4 bases, V lost 4 bases, and 11 bases had no gene match. Drawing the rest from reference TRBV3-1 and TRBJ1-1, the complete variable domain is DTAVSQTPKYLVTQMGNDKSIKCEQNLGHDTMYWYKQDSKKFLKIMFSYNNKELIINETVPNRFSPKSPDKAHLNLHINSLELGDSAVYFCASSPTPGQGATEAFFGQGTRLTVV.

This clonotype showed up just a few times. The chain joins TRBV5-1 to TRBJ2-7; TRBD2 aligns across 8 bases. Germline V gene sequence: CDR1 SGHRS, CDR2 YFSETQ. The trim removed 4 bases at V and 3 bases at J, leaving 12 bases unmatched. This CDR3 comprises 16 residues. The CDR3 DNA reads as TGCGCCAGCAGCACCGGAATCGGGGGGGCGGGCTACGAGCAGTACTTC. Its protein product is CASSTGIGGAGYEQYF.

This clonotype was detected only once. The chain has TRBV11-3 and TRBJ2-3; perhaps TRBD2 as D (6 bases). CDR1 is SGHNT and CDR2 is YENEEA in the germline V gene. The V and J ends lost 3 bases and 3 bases respectively, with 16 bases between them. CDR3 length: 16 amino acids. The CDR3 loop reads CASSFVLAEPTDTQYF. The CDR3 bases are TGTGCCAGCAGCTTTGTATTAGCGGAACCGACAGATACGCAGTATTTT. Full variable domain (missing parts from reference TRBV11-3 and TRBJ2-3): EAGVVQSPRYKIIEKKQPVAFWCNPISGHNTLYWYLQNLGQGPELLIRYENEEAVDDSQLPKDRFSAERLKGVDSTLKIQPAELGDSAVYLCASSFVLAEPTDTQYFGPGTRLTVL.

This clonotype was detected ten times or more. This chain uses TRBV28 with TRBJ2-7; 9 bases match TRBD1. Germline assignment: CDR1 MDHEN and CDR2 SYDVKM. V gave up 8 bases and J gave up 0 bases; unmatched junction bases: 5. The CDR3 length is 14 residues. CDR3 sequence: CASCTGGNSYEQYF. CDR3 DNA: TGTGCCAGCTGTACAGGGGGCAACTCCTACGAGCAGTACTTC.

This clonotype appeared many times. V and J are TRBV7-2 and TRBJ2-7; a weak D match, TRBD1 (5 bases). The V end was cut by 0 bases, the J end by 3 bases, with 9 bases between. Germline V gene lookup returns CDR1 SGHTA and CDR2 FQGNSA. The CDR3 has 14 residues. CDR3 amino acids: CASSLAFRDYEQYF. The CDR3 DNA sequence: TGTGCCAGCAGCTTAGCGTTCAGGGACTACGAGCAGTACTTC.

This clonotype was detected only a few times. The CDR3 loop reads CASSLVLTVHNEQFF. The CDR3 DNA follows: TGCGCCAGCAGCTTGGTTTTAACTGTACACAATGAGCAGTTCTTC. The genes are TRBV5-1 and TRBJ2-1; no definite D call. The CDR3 consists of 15 residues. V was cut by 0 bases and J by 5 bases, with 12 bases left in between. Germline CDR1 and CDR2: SGHRS and YFSETQ.

The chain is built from TRBV10-1 and TRBJ2-1, with D perhaps being TRBD1 or TRBD2 (6 bases each). Trimming shortened V by 5 bases and J by 3 bases, and 11 bases separated the two germline ends. Germline CDR1 reads WNHNN; CDR2 reads SYGVQD (reference sequence). CDR3 length: 14 residues. The CDR3 DNA is TGCGCCAGCAGTCCGGGGGCACTCTACAATGAGCAGTTCTTC. This codes for CASSPGALYNEQFF.

There are a few counts of this clonotype. CDR3 in DNA: TGCGCCAGCAGCTTGGACGGACAGGGAGGCGGGGAGCTGTTTTTT. Its protein is CASSLDGQGGGELFF. This rearrangement joins TRBV5-1 to TRBJ2-2; the match to TRBD1 covers 8 bases. Germline V gives CDR1 SGHRS, CDR2 YFSETQ. This CDR3 is built from 15 residues. Trimming cost V 0 bases and J 7 bases; bases outside gene matches: 5.

The chain has TRBV7-2 and TRBJ2-7; 11 bases agree with TRBD1. V trimming: 5 bases; J trimming: 5 bases; junction bases outside the gene matches: 8. The CDR3 is made up of 15 amino acids. Germline CDR1 SGHTA, CDR2 FQGNSA. The CDR3 reads CASSPGQGAYHEQYF. In DNA, the CDR3 is TGTGCCAGCAGCCCCGGACAGGGGGCTTACCACGAGCAGTACTTC. The full variable domain, with the rest looked up from reference TRBV7-2 and TRBJ2-7, is GAGVSQSPSNKVTEKGKDVELRCDPISGHTALYWYRQSLGQGLEFLIYFQGNSAPDKSGLPSDRFSAERTGGSVSTLTIQRTQQEDSAVYLCASSPGQGAYHEQYFGPGTRLTVT.

This clonotype was seen a few times. V gene TRBV19 combines with J gene TRBJ1-4, with no clear D. From germline, CDR1 is LNHDA and CDR2 SQIVND (reference sequence). The CDR3 runs to 14 residues. V was trimmed by 6 bases and J by 5 bases, leaving 13 bases between them. The CDR3 loop is CASRSGRRNEKLFF. The CDR3 DNA sequence: TGTGCCAGTAGGTCAGGACGAAGAAATGAAAAACTGTTTTTT.

This clonotype appeared a few times. J is TRBJ2-3 and V is TRBV7-8; D is undetermined. The CDR3 sequence is 15 residues long. Trimming removed 1 base from V and 2 bases from J, with 10 bases in between. CDR1 and CDR2 (germline): SGHVS, FQNEAQ. The CDR3 DNA sequence: TGTGCCAGCAGCTTAGATTTTTGGTCCACAGATACGCAGTATTTT. As protein: CASSLDFWSTDTQYF.

The rearrangement uses TRBV4-1 and TRBJ2-1; D might be TRBD1 or TRBD2, each matching 5 bases. In germline, CDR1 is MGHRA, CDR2 YSYEKL. Trimming removed 3 bases from V and 0 bases from J, with 12 bases in between. The CDR3 has 16 amino acids. CDR3 residues: CASSHGTFSSYNEQFF. The CDR3 DNA reads TGCGCCAGCAGCCACGGGACCTTTAGCTCCTACAATGAGCAGTTCTTC.

This clonotype was seen more than once but under ten times. This rearrangement joins TRBV10-3 to TRBJ2-7; D might be TRBD1 or TRBD2, each matching 5 bases. Trimming took 3 bases from V and 2 from J, leaving 14 bases between them. CDR3 size: 15 residues. Germline CDR1 reads ENHRY; CDR2 reads SYGVKD. CDR3 sequence: CAISDTGALAYEQYF. CDR3 sequence (DNA): TGTGCCATCAGTGACACCGGGGCTCTGGCCTACGAGCAGTACTTC.

The chain uses TRBV19 and TRBJ2-7; no reliable D call. This CDR3 comprises 14 residues. In germline, CDR1 is LNHDA, CDR2 SQIVND (reference sequence). Trimming removed 6 bases from V and 1 base from J, with 13 bases in between. The chain's CDR3 is CASRRDSASYEQYF. The CDR3 nucleotides are TGTGCCAGTAGGAGAGACTCGGCATCCTACGAGCAGTACTTC.

This clonotype was seen many times. The CDR3 DNA follows: TGTGCCAGCAGTGACCGGGGGTCCTACGAGCAGTACTTC. Translating gives CASSDRGSYEQYF. The chain carries TRBV2 and TRBJ2-7; D might be TRBD2 (6 bases). This CDR3 has 13 amino acids. V lost 3 bases to trimming and J lost 1 base, with 7 bases between them. Germline CDR1 and CDR2: SNHLY and FYNNEI.

This clonotype was seen more than once but under ten times. V and J are TRBV2 and TRBJ1-2; the D is unclear. The germline V gene has CDR1 SNHLY and CDR2 FYNNEI. CDR3 length: 11 amino acids. Trimming pared 7 bases from V and 0 bases from J, leaving 3 bases between. Written as DNA, the CDR3 is TGTGCCAGCACAGCTAACTATGGCTACACCTTC. Its protein product is CASTANYGYTF.

This clonotype has only a few counts. The chain is built from TRBV27 and TRBJ1-1; D unclear. Germline V gives CDR1 MNHEY, CDR2 SMNVEV (reference sequence). The CDR3 sequence is 14 residues long. Trimming took off 0 bases at V and 1 base at J, with 6 bases between the two ends. The CDR3 DNA is TGTGCCAGCAGTTTATCGTCCAGGAACACTGAAGCTTTCTTT. Translating gives CASSLSSRNTEAFF.

This clonotype was counted ten times or more. This rearrangement joins TRBV12-3 or TRBV12-4 to TRBJ2-7; either TRBD1 or TRBD2 may fit D (5 bases each). This CDR3 has 15 amino acids. Trimming cost V 5 bases and J 2 bases, with 16 bases left between them. CDR3 nucleotide sequence: TGTGCCAGCAGTGGCCTGTCGGGACCCCCCTACGAGCAGTACTTC. This codes for CASSGLSGPPYEQYF.

This clonotype was found a few times. The chain couples TRBV20-1 to TRBJ2-5; D is uncertain. The germline V gene has CDR1 DFQATT and CDR2 SNEGSKA (reference sequence). This CDR3 has 11 amino acids. The CDR3 bases are TGCGGCCTTGAGGACCAAGAGACCCAGTACTTC. Amino acid sequence: CGLEDQETQYF.